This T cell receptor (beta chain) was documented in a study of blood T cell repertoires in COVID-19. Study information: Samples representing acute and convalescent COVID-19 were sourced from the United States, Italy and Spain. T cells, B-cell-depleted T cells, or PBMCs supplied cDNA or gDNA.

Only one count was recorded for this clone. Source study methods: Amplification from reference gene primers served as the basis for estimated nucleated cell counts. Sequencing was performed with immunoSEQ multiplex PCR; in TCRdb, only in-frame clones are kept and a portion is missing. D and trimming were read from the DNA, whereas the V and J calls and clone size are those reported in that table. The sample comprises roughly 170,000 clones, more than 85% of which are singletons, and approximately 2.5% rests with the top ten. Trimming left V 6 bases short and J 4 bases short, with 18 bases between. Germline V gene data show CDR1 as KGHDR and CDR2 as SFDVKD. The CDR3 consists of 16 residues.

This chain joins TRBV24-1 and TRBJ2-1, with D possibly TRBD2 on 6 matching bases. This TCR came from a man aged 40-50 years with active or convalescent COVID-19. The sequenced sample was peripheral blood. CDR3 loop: CATSSVGGDAYNEQFF. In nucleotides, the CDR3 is TGTGCCACCAGTTCCGTGGGCGGGGACGCGTACAATGAGCAGTTCTTC.